This T cell receptor beta chain was profiled in a study of CD8+ T cells in alopecia areata. Whole-study findings and limits: Lesional tissue from the scalp (especially in alopecia totalis/universalis) showed higher clonality than normal scalp. Sequence data from scalp samples additionally include resident alphabeta T cells of normal skin.

PBMCs, the starting material, were the source of sorted CD4+ and CD8+ T cells. Remarks on this clone: Its antigen is as yet unknown.

RNA extraction and reverse transcription yielded cDNA as sequencing template. TCRdb keeps only in-frame clones here, not all; method: immunoSEQ multiplex PCR. The table includes about 180,000 clones, about 67% detected once. CDR1 and CDR2 (germline): SEHNR, FQNEAQ (reference sequence). CDR3 length equals 15 residues. Trimming pared 5 bases from V and 4 bases from J, leaving 17 bases between. The sequence came from a human donor with alopecia areata. This specimen was CD8+ T cells sorted from blood, taken at week 0. The J gene is TRBJ1-2, the V gene TRBV7-9, with D possibly TRBD1 on 5 matching bases. This CDR3 is CASSPPRETVYGYTF. The DNA of the CDR3 is TGTGCCAGCAGCCCTCCCAGGGAGACCGTCTATGGCTACACCTTC.